The 22 T cell receptor beta chains in this list originate from one sample, sequenced in a study of blood T cell repertoires in COVID-19. Generated by immunoSEQ multiplex PCR, the TCRdb table keeps only in-frame clones and is missing some. Of hundreds of thousands of clones listed, 83% were seen once; the top ten hold 1.3%. Sequencing used peripheral blood. The origin of the receptors is a woman aged 30 to 39 with COVID-19, enrolled during active disease.

The rearrangement uses TRBV25-1 and TRBJ1-5, with 8 nucleotides matching TRBD1. V lost 4 bases, J lost 2 bases, and 13 bases stayed unmatched. In germline, CDR1 is MGHDK, CDR2 SYGVNS. The CDR3 is 18 residues long. The CDR3 bases are TGTGCCAGCAGTGGACCTTCGGGACAGGTTGTAGGCAATCAGCCCCAGCATTTT. Translation gives CASSGPSGQVVGNQPQHF.

This sequence joins TRBV7-3 and TRBJ2-3; TRBD2 matches at 9 bases. The V gene end was trimmed by 1 base and the J gene end by 5 bases; junction bases not matched to a gene: 1. Germline V lookup: CDR1 SGHTA, CDR2 FQGTGA. CDR3 length: 14 residues. The CDR3 is CASSLMTSGDTQYF. The CDR3 region has the DNA TGTGCCAGCAGCTTAATGACTAGCGGAGATACGCAGTATTTT. Full variable domain (remainder filled in from reference TRBV7-3 and TRBJ2-3): GAGVSQTPSNKVTEKGKYVELRCDPISGHTALYWYRQSLGQGPEFLIYFQGTGAADDSGLPNDRFFAVRPEGSVSTLKIQRTERGDSAVYLCASSLMTSGDTQYFGPGTRLTVL.

The chain has TRBV15 and TRBJ2-2, with D maybe TRBD1 (6 bases). V was cut by 1 base and J by 0 bases, with 15 bases left in between. The CDR3 is 18 amino acids. Germline V gene sequence: CDR1 LNHNV, CDR2 YYDKDF (reference sequence). The CDR3 sequence is CATSRVQGSEANTGELFF. The CDR3 DNA is TGTGCCACCAGCAGAGTACAGGGCTCGGAGGCGAACACCGGGGAGCTGTTTTTT.

This chain links TRBV5-4 with TRBJ1-6; D uncertain. The CDR3 contains 14 residues. Trimming pared 4 bases from V and 6 bases from J, leaving 11 bases between. CDR1 and CDR2 (germline): SGHNT, YYREEE (reference sequence). CDR3 sequence (DNA): TGTGCCAGCAGCCCGGGAGCCACTAATTCACCCCTCCACTTT. Protein sequence: CASSPGATNSPLHF.

The chain combines TRBV24-1 with TRBJ2-3, with 10 bases lining up with TRBD2. This CDR3 is built from 15 residues. Germline lookup yields CDR1 KGHDR and CDR2 SFDVKD. Losses at the gene ends were 5 bases for V and 1 base for J; bases not matched to a gene: 2. DNA of the CDR3: TGTGCCACCAGTGCAGGACTAGCGGGCACAGATACGCAGTATTTT. Encoded protein: CATSAGLAGTDTQYF.

The rearrangement links TRBV30 to TRBJ1-5, with 7 bases aligning to TRBD1. Germline lookup yields CDR1 GTSNPN and CDR2 SVGIG (reference sequence). The V segment lost 5 bases and the J segment 5 bases; nucleotides outside the gene matches: 9. This CDR3 is 14 amino acids long. The DNA for the CDR3 is TGTGCCTGGGCACAGGGGACGGCTGATCAGCCCCAGCATTTT. It translates to CAWAQGTADQPQHF.

The sample holds a few counts of this clone. The chain employs TRBV19 and TRBJ2-7, with 7 positions matching TRBD2. Germline loops: CDR1 LNHDA, CDR2 SQIVND (reference sequence). The length of the CDR3 is 13 residues. The trim removed 10 bases at V and 0 bases at J, leaving 6 bases unmatched. The CDR3: CATISGISYEQYF. The CDR3, as DNA: TGTGCCACCATCAGCGGGATCTCCTACGAGCAGTACTTC.

The chain recombines TRBV13 with TRBJ2-1; 10 positions agree with TRBD2. The germline gives CDR1 PRHDT, CDR2 FYEKMQ (reference sequence). The V and J ends lost 5 bases and 2 bases, in that order; junction bases with no gene match: 9. There are 17 residues in the CDR3. The CDR3 bases are TGTGCCAGCAGCAGTTCTAGCGGGAGCTTGGCCTACAATGAGCAGTTCTTC. Translation gives CASSSSSGSLAYNEQFF. The entire variable domain, with the rest obtained from reference TRBV13 and TRBJ2-1, is as follows: AAGVIQSPRHLIKEKRETATLKCYPIPRHDTVYWYQQGPGQDPQFLISFYEKMQSDKGSIPDRFSAQQFSDYHSELNMSSLELGDSALYFCASSSSSGSLAYNEQFFGPGTRLTVL.

This clone turned up a few times. J is TRBJ2-7 and V is TRBV19; 9 bases are shared with TRBD1. The CDR3 loop spans 14 amino acids. CDR1 is LNHDA, CDR2 SQIVND, per germline (reference sequence). J was trimmed by 1 base and V by 5 bases; bases with no gene match: 3. The DNA for the CDR3 is TGTGCCAGTAGTTGGACAGGGGTATCCTACGAGCAGTACTTC. This encodes CASSWTGVSYEQYF.

The genes are TRBV25-1 and TRBJ2-5; 7 nucleotides agree with TRBD2. The J segment lost 4 bases and the V segment lost 5 bases, leaving 1 base of the junction unmatched. CDR3 length equals 12 residues. Germline CDR1 and CDR2: MGHDK and SYGVNS. CDR3 DNA sequence: TGTGCCAGCAGTCAGCGGGGAGAGACCCAGTACTTC. Translation gives CASSQRGETQYF.

This clone was counted once. The chain employs TRBV5-5 and TRBJ1-1; possibly TRBD1 for D (6 bases). The CDR3 extends over 14 amino acids. The V and J ends lost 4 bases and 6 bases respectively, with 16 bases between them. The germline CDR1 and CDR2 sequences are SGHKS and YYEKEE (reference sequence). Written as DNA, the CDR3 is TGTGCCAGCAGCACGGGACACCCGAGCGCTGAAGCTTTCTTT. Amino acid sequence: CASSTGHPSAEAFF.

This rearrangement joins TRBV30 to TRBJ2-1; TRBD2 is a possible D gene (6 bases). The V end lost 5 bases, the J end lost 0 bases, and 11 bases lay between the germline ends. CDR3 length: 14 amino acids. CDR1 and CDR2 from the germline V gene are GTSNPN and SVGIG (reference sequence). The DNA of the CDR3 is TGTGCCTGGGGAGGGCAGATCTCCTACAATGAGCAGTTCTTC. Its translation: CAWGGQISYNEQFF.

The chain couples TRBV7-9 to TRBJ2-7, with 9 bases that match TRBD2. This CDR3 has 15 amino acids. The V gene end was trimmed by 5 bases and the J gene end by 3 bases; junction bases not matched to a gene: 8. Germline V gene data show CDR1 as SEHNR and CDR2 as FQNEAQ (reference sequence). The CDR3 DNA is TGTGCCAGCAGCCCGACTAGCGGAGCCTTCTACGAGCAGTACTTC. It encodes CASSPTSGAFYEQYF.

CDR3 sequence reads: CASSLPGDSNQPQHF. The CDR3, as DNA: TGTGCCAGCAGCCTCCCCGGGGATAGCAATCAGCCCCAGCATTTT. The J gene is TRBJ1-5, the V gene TRBV28, with unresolved D. Germline CDR1 is MDHEN and CDR2 is SYDVKM. V gave up 6 bases and J gave up 0 bases, with 12 bases separating them. This CDR3 spans 15 amino acids.

For this clone: Relative to the germline gene, one junction end is altered; a read error may explain this. The chain links TRBV11-2 to TRBJ2-7, with a weak D call TRBD1 (5 bases). The CDR3 length is 15 residues. Germline assignment: CDR1 SGHAT and CDR2 FQNNGV. The CDR3 is CVSSYYQRGSYEQYF. As DNA, the CDR3 is TGTGTCAGCAGCTACTATCAAAGGGGCTCCTACGAGCAGTACTTC.

The chain combines TRBV19 with TRBJ1-1; D is unclear. There are 12 residues in the CDR3. Trimming shortened V by 2 bases and J by 5 bases, and 6 bases separated the two germline ends. Germline lookup yields CDR1 LNHDA and CDR2 SQIVND (reference sequence). CDR3 loop: CASSITGTEAFF. The CDR3 bases are TGTGCCAGTAGTATAACGGGAACTGAAGCTTTCTTT.

The chain links TRBV13 to TRBJ1-2, with 8 bases matching TRBD1. Germline V gene sequence: CDR1 PRHDT, CDR2 FYEKMQ (reference sequence). CDR3 size: 16 residues. V was pared by 2 bases and J by 6 bases, with 11 bases of the junction left unmatched. The CDR3 coding sequence is TGTGCCAGCAGCTTATGGACAGGGCCCGGCGCGGATGGCTACACCTTC. This sequence encodes CASSLWTGPGADGYTF.

V and J are TRBV13 and TRBJ2-6; the D gene is possibly TRBD2 (5 bases). Trimming cost V 5 bases and J 1 base, with 24 bases left between them. CDR1 PRHDT and CDR2 FYEKMQ come from the germline V gene (reference sequence). The CDR3 length is 20 residues. In DNA, the CDR3 is TGTGCCAGCAGCGGAAGGGCGGGCGGGTCGATTCCTTCTGGGGCCAACGTCCTGACTTTC. Residues: CASSGRAGGSIPSGANVLTF.

The chain recombines TRBV29-1 with TRBJ2-2, with 8 bases lining up with TRBD2. CDR1 and CDR2 from the germline V gene are SQVTM and ANQGSEA. J gave up 2 bases and V 4 bases, and 9 bases lay outside the gene matches. CDR3 length equals 16 residues. The CDR3 protein is CSVVTGTSGNTGELFF. The DNA for the CDR3 is TGCAGCGTTGTAACTGGTACTAGCGGTAACACCGGGGAGCTGTTTTTT.

This chain joins TRBV9 and TRBJ2-7; D is possibly TRBD2 (6 bases). V was trimmed by 0 bases and J by 5 bases, leaving 12 bases between them. The germline gives CDR1 SGDLS, CDR2 YYNGEE. The length of the CDR3 is 14 residues. In nucleotides, the CDR3 is TGTGCCAGCAGCGTAGTTGGAGGGGCGGACGAGCAGTACTTC. This sequence encodes CASSVVGGADEQYF.

V gene TRBV28 combines with J gene TRBJ2-7; D perhaps matches TRBD2 (7 bases). The ends were cut back, 7 bases at V and 4 bases at J, with 17 bases in the middle. This CDR3 region has 14 residues. CDR1 and CDR2 from the germline V gene are MDHEN and SYDVKM. The DNA of the CDR3 is TGTGCCAGCACGCTAGGGGGGGGCATATACGAGCAGTACTTC. Protein product: CASTLGGGIYEQYF.

The chain uses TRBV19 and TRBJ2-2; no reliable D call. Trimming stripped 6 bases from V and 1 base from J, with 15 bases between. Germline CDR1 and CDR2: LNHDA and SQIVND (reference sequence). This CDR3 region has 16 residues. The CDR3 DNA sequence: TGTGCCAGTAGCCCCCAAGTTCCTATGAACACCGGGGAGCTGTTTTTT. This encodes CASSPQVPMNTGELFF.